This TCR beta chain was sequenced for a study of shared clonotypes between healthy human individuals. Study outcomes and limitations: Several donors showed sharing of about 5.5% of naive CD4 clonotypes. Sequencing depth was expected to affect clonotype sharing among donors.

Remarks on this clone: Its antigen is not known. Possible read error: a much larger clone is one base away.

Profiling relied on immunoSEQ multiplex PCR, and the TCRdb table lists in-frame clones only, not all of them. The profile shows about 990,000 clones, 70% to 80% of them singletons. The germline CDR1 and CDR2 sequences are MDHEN and SYDVKM. V was trimmed by 5 bases and J by 5 bases, leaving 9 bases between them. CDR3 size: 12 residues. Sequencing was carried out using memory CD4+ T cells from PBMCs. The sample's subset: CD45RA-negative fraction. The origin of this receptor is a man aged 18 to 30 in good health. Some clones in this sample may be carry-over from other donors' samples. The chain links TRBV28 to TRBJ1-1; no reliable D call. This CDR3 is CASSERKTEAFF. CDR3 sequence (DNA): TGTGCCAGCAGTGAGAGGAAAACTGAAGCTTTCTTT.